These 26 T cell receptor beta chains came from one sample sequenced in a study of human T cells and chemical hapten exposure. MiXCR, applied by TCRdb to the RACE reads, yields one record per CDR3 protein. This table holds roughly 90,000 distinct CDR3 sequences, roughly a tenth found once. Noted time point: patch test 3, about 24 weeks after DPC sensitization. Treatment defined: therapeutic diphenylcyclopropenone sensitization with weekly scalp DPC. Sequences were derived from whole blood, sampled in connection with sensitization to the hapten diphenylcyclopropenone (DPC). These receptors all stem from a woman aged 30 to 39 with alopecia areata. Some clones in this sample may be carry-over from other donors' samples.

The chain has TRBV4-3 and TRBJ1-1, with D possibly matching TRBD1 (5 bases). Germline CDR1 reads LGHNA; CDR2 reads YSLEER. The CDR3 consists of 14 residues. Trimming took 3 bases from V and 6 from J, leaving 14 bases between them. The CDR3 loop is CASSHHGGSSEAFF. CDR3 nucleotide sequence: TGCGCCAGCAGCCACCATGGGGGGAGTTCTGAAGCTTTCTTT.

The rearrangement joins TRBV6-1 to TRBJ2-7, with TRBD2 matching over 13 bases. CDR1 is MNHNS and CDR2 is SASEGT in the germline V gene. The CDR3 is 14 residues long. V was pared by 7 bases and J by 4 bases, with 4 bases of the junction left unmatched. The DNA of the CDR3 is TGTGCCAGCAAACCGGGACTAGCGGGATACGAGCAGTACTTC. Its translation: CASKPGLAGYEQYF.

The chain has TRBV11-3 and TRBJ2-2; the D is unclear. The CDR3 spans 16 residues. Trimming removed 0 bases at V and 2 bases at J, with 10 bases between. Germline CDR1 SGHNT, CDR2 YENEEA. The CDR3 DNA follows: TGTGCCAGCAGCTTAGAGTATACCTTAAACACCGGGGAGCTGTTTTTT. It translates to CASSLEYTLNTGELFF.

This rearrangement joins TRBV9 to TRBJ1-4; TRBD1 matches 7 bases. The CDR3 sequence is 15 residues long. Germline V CDR1 and CDR2: SGDLS, YYNGEE. Trimming removed 2 bases from V and 5 bases from J; junction bases left unmatched: 6. CDR3 residues: CASSVTTGTNEKLFF. The CDR3 bases are TGTGCCAGCAGCGTGACGACAGGGACCAATGAAAAACTGTTTTTT.

This clonotype was observed a few times. The genes are TRBV4-2 and TRBJ1-3, with no clear D. CDR1 and CDR2 from the germline V gene are LGHNA and YNFKEQ. The V gene lost 1 base and the J gene lost 0 bases, with 13 bases spanning the gap. The CDR3 has 17 residues. Written as DNA, the CDR3 is TGTGCCAGCAGCCAAGTTTCGGGGAAAAGCTCTGGAAACACCATATATTTT. Its protein product is CASSQVSGKSSGNTIYF.

This clonotype showed up many times. V and J are TRBV6-2 or TRBV6-3 and TRBJ1-6; no firm D call. The CDR3 has 15 residues. Germline CDR1 is MNHEY and CDR2 is SVGEGT. Trimming took 8 bases from V and 4 from J, leaving 15 bases between them. The CDR3 loop reads CASVLRRLYNSPLHF. For the CDR3, the DNA is TGTGCCAGCGTACTCAGGCGGCTATATAATTCACCCCTCCACTTT.

This clonotype was counted only a few times. The chain couples TRBV20-1 to TRBJ1-1; possible D gene TRBD1, 5 bases. Germline CDR1 DFQATT, CDR2 SNEGSKA (reference sequence). This CDR3 spans 13 amino acids. As DNA, the CDR3 is TGCAGCCCGTCGGGGGGAATGAACACTGAAGCTTTCTTT. It is translated as CSPSGGMNTEAFF.

This clonotype showed up just a few times. The V and J genes are TRBV3-1 and TRBJ2-7, with TRBD1 matching 9 bases. This CDR3 has 16 residues. Germline loops: CDR1 LGHDT, CDR2 YNNKEL (reference sequence). V was clipped by 0 bases and J by 4 bases; unmatched bases: 7. In DNA form, the CDR3 reads TGTGCCAGCAGCCAAGATCACTACAGGGGGCCTTACGAGCAGTACTTC. Its protein is CASSQDHYRGPYEQYF.

J is TRBJ2-1 and V is TRBV6-5; 7 positions match TRBD2. V trimming: 0 bases; J trimming: 5 bases; junction bases outside the gene matches: 1. Germline V gives CDR1 MNHEY, CDR2 SVGAGI. The CDR3 covers 14 residues. DNA of the CDR3: TGTGCCAGCAGTTACTCCGGGGGGAACAATGAGCAGTTCTTC. It encodes CASSYSGGNNEQFF.

The chain carries TRBV7-9 and TRBJ1-4, with 7 bases lining up with TRBD1. CDR1 SEHNR and CDR2 FQNEAQ come from the germline V gene (reference sequence). V trimming: 5 bases; J trimming: 2 bases; junction bases outside the gene matches: 5. The CDR3 loop spans 15 amino acids. The CDR3 DNA is TGTGCCAGCAGCCCGACAGGGTCGACTAATGAAAAACTGTTTTTT. It translates to CASSPTGSTNEKLFF.

The chain links TRBV5-5 to TRBJ1-3; D not certain. The CDR3 has 15 amino acids. Germline CDR1 is SGHKS and CDR2 is YYEKEE (reference sequence). Trimming took 4 bases from V and 4 from J, leaving 15 bases between them. The CDR3 is CASSHDMAEGNTIYF. The CDR3 DNA follows: TGTGCCAGCAGCCATGACATGGCCGAAGGAAACACCATATATTTT.

Ten or more counts support this clonotype. The rearrangement links TRBV11-2 to TRBJ2-5; D gene ambiguous. The CDR3 is 20 residues long. Trimming shortened V by 0 bases and J by 0 bases, and 23 bases separated the two germline ends. From germline, CDR1 is SGHAT and CDR2 FQNNGV. The DNA of the CDR3 is TGTGCCAGCAGCTTAGAATCGCTGTTCTCGTGGTGGCAGAACCAAGAGACCCAGTACTTC. Its translation is CASSLESLFSWWQNQETQYF.

V is TRBV6-1 and J is TRBJ2-3; perhaps D is TRBD1 or TRBD2 (6 bases each). With 3 bases removed from V and 8 bases from J, the gap between germline ends came to 15 bases. CDR3 length equals 14 residues. Germline CDR1 reads MNHNS; CDR2 reads SASEGT. The CDR3 DNA reads TGTGCCAGCAGTGAGACGCCGGAGGGGGGTACGCAGTATTTT. Its translation: CASSETPEGGTQYF.

This clonotype showed up many times. The genes are TRBV5-6 and TRBJ2-1, with 7 bases matching TRBD2. Germline CDR1 SGHDT, CDR2 YYEEEE. After removal of 4 bases from V and 4 bases from J, the junction contained 8 bases not matched to a gene. The CDR3 extends over 15 amino acids. CDR3 region: CASSVSSGGYNEQFF. DNA of the CDR3: TGTGCCAGCAGCGTATCTAGCGGAGGGTACAATGAGCAGTTCTTC. Variable domain in full (rest from reference TRBV5-6 and TRBJ2-1): DAGVTQSPTHLIKTRGQQVTLRCSPKSGHDTVSWYQQALGQGPQFIFQYYEEEERQRGNFPDRFSGHQFPNYSSELNVNALLLGDSALYLCASSVSSGGYNEQFFGPGTRLTVL.

This clonotype turned up a few times. This sequence joins TRBV28 and TRBJ1-1; D call uncertain. Looked up from germline, CDR1 is MDHEN and CDR2 is SYDVKM. V was pared by 5 bases and J by 1 base, with 14 bases between. The CDR3 covers 15 residues. CDR3: CASSPRYSTNTEAFF. The CDR3 DNA reads TGTGCCAGCAGTCCGCGATACAGTACGAACACTGAAGCTTTCTTT.

This clonotype showed up just a few times. The chain recombines TRBV20-1 with TRBJ1-2; 8 positions agree with TRBD1. Germline CDR1 and CDR2: DFQATT and SNEGSKA (reference sequence). CDR3 length: 17 amino acids. V dropped 2 bases and J dropped 8; count of bases not matched to a gene: 19. The CDR3 DNA is TGCAGTGCTAGAAGTCCCCGCAGGACAGGGAGGGGAGAGGGCTACACCTTC. It yields the protein CSARSPRRTGRGEGYTF.

J is TRBJ1-4 and V is TRBV29-1, with 10 positions matching TRBD1. Losses at the gene ends were 4 bases for V and 7 bases for J; bases not matched to a gene: 3. CDR3 length equals 13 residues. The germline V gene has CDR1 SQVTM and CDR2 ANQGSEA. The CDR3 coding sequence is TGCAGCGTTGCTGGGACAGGGGCTGAAAAACTGTTTTTT. This encodes CSVAGTGAEKLFF.

This clonotype was seen many times. This chain links TRBV6-1 with TRBJ2-3, with 7 bases matching TRBD2. The V and J ends lost 0 bases and 3 bases, in that order; junction bases with no gene match: 6. The length of the CDR3 is 16 residues. Germline CDR1 reads MNHNS; CDR2 reads SASEGT. The CDR3 DNA sequence: TGTGCCAGCAGTGAAGCCGGGGGAGGGGTTACAGATACGCAGTATTTT. This sequence encodes CASSEAGGGVTDTQYF.

A few counts support this clonotype. The genes are TRBV4-1 and TRBJ1-6, with TRBD1 matching 8 bases. The CDR3 runs 13 residues. V was pared by 8 bases and J by 8 bases, with 5 bases of the junction left unmatched. Germline V lookup: CDR1 MGHRA, CDR2 YSYEKL. CDR3 nucleotide sequence: TGCGCCAGCGGCTCGACAGGGGATTCACCCCTCCACTTT. It codes for CASGSTGDSPLHF.

This clonotype was detected many times. The chain carries TRBV4-1 and TRBJ1-2; D is unclear. Deletions cut 6 bases from V and 10 bases from J, with 12 bases between. This CDR3 contains 11 residues. Germline V gene sequence: CDR1 MGHRA, CDR2 YSYEKL. The CDR3 sequence: CASREYDDYTF. CDR3 DNA: TGCGCCAGCAGGGAGTATGACGACTACACCTTC.

The table lists this clonotype with a few counts. The chain links TRBV5-1 to TRBJ2-4, with a possible D match to TRBD1 (8 bases). Germline lookup yields CDR1 SGHRS and CDR2 YFSETQ. This CDR3 has 15 residues. V was clipped by 0 bases and J by 6 bases, with 13 bases between them. CDR3 region: CASSLATGEGNIQYF. The CDR3 region has the DNA TGCGCCAGCAGCTTGGCGACAGGGGAGGGAAACATTCAGTACTTC.

This clonotype has a handful of counts. DNA of the CDR3: TGTGCCAGCAGCTCCCCCCAGGGTCTTGCCACCGGGGAGCTGTTTTTT. It yields the protein CASSSPQGLATGELFF. The chain has TRBV7-9 and TRBJ2-2; a possible D gene is TRBD1 (5 bases). V lost 4 bases to trimming and J lost 4 bases, with 16 bases between them. CDR3 length equals 16 residues. Germline loops: CDR1 SEHNR, CDR2 FQNEAQ (reference sequence). Drawing the rest from reference TRBV7-9 and TRBJ2-2, the complete variable domain is DTGVSQNPRHKITKRGQNVTFRCDPISEHNRLYWYRQTLGQGPEFLTYFQNEAQLEKSRLLSDRFSAERPKGSFSTLEIQRTEQGDSAMYLCASSSPQGLATGELFFGEGSRLTVL.

This clonotype occurred many times. This sequence joins TRBV7-9 and TRBJ2-5; 8 bases match TRBD1. There are 14 residues in the CDR3. Germline CDR1 is SEHNR and CDR2 is FQNEAQ (reference sequence). Losses at the gene ends were 1 base for V and 4 bases for J; bases not matched to a gene: 2. The CDR3 DNA is TGTGCCAGCAGCTTAGAGACAGGGGTAGAGACCCAGTACTTC. Its translation: CASSLETGVETQYF.

This clonotype was detected only a few times. This chain uses TRBV11-2 with TRBJ2-2, with unresolved D. The V end was cut by 5 bases, the J end by 1 base, with 8 bases between. The CDR3 is 14 residues long. Germline V CDR1 and CDR2: SGHAT, FQNNGV. In DNA form, the CDR3 reads TGTGCCAGCAGCCCTACAGAGAACACCGGGGAGCTGTTTTTT. The encoded protein is CASSPTENTGELFF.

This clonotype was counted many times. J is TRBJ2-1 and V is TRBV29-1, with a possible D match to TRBD2 (6 bases). Per the germline V gene, CDR1 is SQVTM and CDR2 is ANQGSEA. There are 14 residues in the CDR3. The V end lost 4 bases, the J end lost 8 bases, and 18 bases lay between the germline ends. In DNA, the CDR3 is TGCAGCGTTGCCCGGGACTTTCCTAGGGATGAGCAGTTCTTC. It specifies CSVARDFPRDEQFF.

This clonotype has at least ten counts. The chain couples TRBV2 to TRBJ2-1; 11 nucleotides match TRBD1. Germline V gene lookup returns CDR1 SNHLY and CDR2 FYNNEI. The CDR3 is 13 amino acids. V lost 8 bases and J lost 8; bases outside the gene matches: 5. The CDR3 nucleotides are TGTGCCAGCGGTAAGGACAGGGGGCATGAGCAGTTCTTC. It encodes CASGKDRGHEQFF.